The 6 T cell receptor beta chains below were found in one sample sequenced in a study of T cell repertoires in cytomegalovirus infection. MiXCR was run by TCRdb on the reads, yielding one entry per CDR3 protein. The repertoire holds about 350,000 distinct CDR3 sequences, with roughly 34% as singletons. Their antigens remain unidentified. Sequenced material: cultured PBMCs, taken from culture after CMV antigen stimulation. These receptors were collected from a human donor in good health (CMV status not recorded). Some clones in this sample may be carry-over from other donors' samples.

The rearrangement uses TRBV27 and TRBJ1-2, with D hard to call. V was shortened by 0 bases and J by 7 bases, with 9 bases between the two germline ends. This CDR3 has 13 amino acids. The germline V gene encodes CDR1 MNHEY and CDR2 SMNVEV (reference sequence). The CDR3 is CASSLSPQFGYTF. CDR3 coding DNA: TGTGCCAGCAGTTTATCCCCCCAGTTTGGCTACACCTTC.

The V and J genes are TRBV30 and TRBJ1-2; 10 bases line up with TRBD1. CDR3 length: 13 residues. Losses at the gene ends were 6 bases for V and 8 bases for J; bases not matched to a gene: 9. Per the germline V gene, CDR1 is GTSNPN and CDR2 is SVGIG (reference sequence). The CDR3 DNA reads TGTGCCTGCAAACGGACAGGGGGGTACGGCTACACCTTC. This sequence encodes CACKRTGGYGYTF.

CDR3 region: CASSNGLAKETQYF. For the CDR3, the DNA is TGTGCCAGTAGCAACGGACTAGCGAAAGAGACCCAGTACTTC. The chain joins TRBV19 to TRBJ2-5; 9 bases match TRBD2. The J segment lost 3 bases and the V segment lost 6 bases, leaving 5 bases of the junction unmatched. The CDR3 is made up of 14 amino acids. From germline, CDR1 is LNHDA and CDR2 SQIVND (reference sequence). The whole variable domain, remainder taken from reference TRBV19 and TRBJ2-5, is DGGITQSPKYLFRKEGQNVTLSCEQNLNHDAMYWYRQDPGQGLRLIYYSQIVNDFQKGDIAEGYSVSREKKESFPLTVTSAQKNPTAFYLCASSNGLAKETQYFGPGTRLLVL.

In this sample, this clonotype turned up a few times. The genes are TRBV2 and TRBJ1-4; D possibly corresponds to TRBD1 (5 bases). The V end lost 5 bases, the J end lost 6 bases, and 16 bases lay between the germline ends. The CDR3 is 15 amino acids. From germline, CDR1 is SNHLY and CDR2 FYNNEI. This chain's CDR3 is CASSSSLGGDEKLFF. In DNA form, the CDR3 reads TGTGCCAGCAGTTCCTCCCTGGGGGGGGATGAAAAACTGTTTTTT.

The chain is built from TRBV6-6 and TRBJ2-5; D possibly corresponds to TRBD2 (6 bases). V shed 5 bases and J shed 4 bases, with 23 bases lying between them. Germline CDR1 and CDR2: MNHNY and SVGAGI (reference sequence). There are 17 residues in the CDR3. CDR3 in amino acids: CASSTTARGRGGETQYF. The DNA for the CDR3 is TGTGCCAGCAGTACGACCGCGCGGGGCCGGGGAGGAGAGACCCAGTACTTC.

The chain has TRBV20-1 and TRBJ1-5, with a possible D match to TRBD1 (5 bases). V lost 6 bases, J lost 4 bases, and 10 bases lay in between. This CDR3 is built from 12 residues. CDR1 is DFQATT, CDR2 SNEGSKA, per germline (reference sequence). CDR3 sequence: CSAGTANQPQHF. The DNA of the CDR3 is TGCAGTGCCGGGACGGCTAATCAGCCCCAGCATTTT.